The sequence of this T cell receptor beta chain was determined in a study of OX40 agonist ivuxolimab in advanced cancers. About the full investigation: Ivuxolimab was an agonistic, fully human IgG2 monoclonal antibody directed against OX40 (CD134), a costimulatory receptor. Intravenous ivuxolimab was administered to patients every 2 weeks at six dose levels: 0.01, 0.1, 0.3, 1.5, 3 and 10 mg/kg. The paper covers the monotherapy dose-escalation part of the phase I ivuxolimab trial, which included N of about 56 patients. Peripheral TCRbeta sequencing aimed to test whether ivuxolimab altered TCR sequence diversity and caused clonal T-cell expansion. Of the approximately 50 patients in dose escalation, some 19 had hepatocellular carcinoma, some 15 had melanoma, 9 had renal cell carcinoma and 9 had head and neck cancer. The dose-escalation cohort was roughly 87% male with a mean age of roughly 60 years, ranging from roughly 23 to 79. Prior anti-PD-1, anti-PD-L1 or anti-CTLA-4 therapy was permitted, and checkpoint inhibitors had been received by under 50% of dose-escalation patients. Partial responses were achieved by three dose-escalation patients, of whom one had hepatocellular carcinoma and two had cutaneous melanoma. Overall results and qualifications from the work: After ivuxolimab, more expanded clones were found on average in CD8+ T cells than in CD4+ T cells. Partial responders in the 0.1-3.0 mg/kg groups had among the lowest normalized peripheral clonal expansion, especially among CD8+ T cells. Low levels of normalized T-cell clonal expansion were also seen in some patients who did not respond. At doses of 0.1 to 3.0 mg/kg, clonal expansion of both CD4+ and CD8+ blood T cells was observed from baseline to week 6. The antigen specificity of the peripheral T cells that underwent clonal expansion was not determined.

Genomic DNA was isolated from the sorted cells so that the TCRbeta CDR3 region could be sequenced. TCRbeta CDR3 regions were sequenced using the immunoSEQ Assay. TCRdb re-hosts the immuneACCESS table, in-frame sequences only. Its copies lack some clones; in the studies checked, an unresolved V gene accounts for under half of them, and the cause for the rest is not known. The sample yields 25,000 to 35,000 clones; around 85% were counted once. The ten largest clones add up to about two fifths of the sample. The V and J ends are trimmed by 6 bases and 4 bases, leaving 11 bases between them. CDR3 length: 13 amino acids, cysteine to phenylalanine. Only the CDR3 part of the read is kept: 39 bases, read in frame from the first base. CDR1 and CDR2 are drawn from the germline V gene (reference sequence): WNHNN, SYGVQD. Patients with a history of autoimmune disease or receiving systemic immunosuppression were excluded from the trial. Peripheral blood for TCR sequencing was collected from all dose cohorts at baseline, on cycle 4 day 1, and on cycle 7 day 1. The samples were drawn from a first-in-human, open-label, multicenter phase I dose-escalation trial of ivuxolimab. The trial enrolled adults with locally advanced or metastatic head and neck squamous cell, hepatocellular, melanoma or renal cell carcinoma. Before TCR sequencing, CD4+ T cells and CD8+ T cells from peripheral blood were sorted into separate populations.

In this sample, this clone turned up a few times. There is no known antigen for this receptor. No base qualities exist here, and no much larger clone lies one base off it. This clonotype was obtained from an adult with an advanced solid tumor such as melanoma, head and neck, liver or kidney cancer. Recombination connected TRBV10-1 to TRBJ2-3, with no D gene named confidently. Sequences were derived from CD4+ or CD8+ T cells sorted from blood, sampled in a trial of the OX40 agonist ivuxolimab. The CDR3: CASSSPGADTQYF. The sequence in DNA is TGCGCCAGCAGCAGCCCGGGTGCAGATACGCAGTATTTT.